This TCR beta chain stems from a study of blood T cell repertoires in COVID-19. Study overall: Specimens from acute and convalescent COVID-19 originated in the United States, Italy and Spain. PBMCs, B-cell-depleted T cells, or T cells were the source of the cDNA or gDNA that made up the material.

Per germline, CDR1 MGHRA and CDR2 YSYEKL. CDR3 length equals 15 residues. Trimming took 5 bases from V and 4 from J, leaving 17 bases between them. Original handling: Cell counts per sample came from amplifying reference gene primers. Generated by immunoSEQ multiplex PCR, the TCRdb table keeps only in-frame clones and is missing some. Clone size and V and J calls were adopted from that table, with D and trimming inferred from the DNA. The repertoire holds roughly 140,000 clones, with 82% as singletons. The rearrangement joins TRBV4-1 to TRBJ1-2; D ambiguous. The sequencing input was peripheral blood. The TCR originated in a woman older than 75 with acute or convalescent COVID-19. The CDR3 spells CASSLMRVVGYGYTF. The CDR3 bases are TGCGCCAGCAGCTTAATGAGGGTTGTCGGCTATGGCTACACCTTC.